This is a list of T cell receptor beta chains from one sample in a study of CD8 T cells in Susac syndrome. TCRdb ran MiXCR on the immunoSEQ multiplex PCR reads and lists one entry per CDR3 protein. Here the sample spans a few hundred thousand distinct CDR3 sequences, roughly 85% being singletons. Input material: CD8+ T cells from PBMCs. All receptors derive from a human donor with multiple sclerosis. Each CDR3 is given with its conserved first and last residue. Fields, in order: D gene, V gene, clone size, J gene, CDR3 DNA, CDR3 protein. The D gene is left open where the match is weak. Clone size is given for some rows only: seen once, a few or many times, or a class if the clone is expanded.

d_gene: TRBD2
v_gene: TRBV15
abundance: .
j_gene: TRBJ2-5
CDR3nt: TGTGCCACCAGCACGGGGCGACTAGCGGGAGAGACCCAGTACTTC
CDR3aa: CATSTGRLAGETQYF

d_gene: .
v_gene: TRBV28
abundance: .
j_gene: TRBJ2-1
CDR3nt: TGTGCCAGCAGTTTAATAGTGAGCTCCTACAATGAGCAGTTCTTC
CDR3aa: CASSLIVSSYNEQFF

d_gene: .
v_gene: TRBV2
abundance: .
j_gene: TRBJ2-5
CDR3nt: TGTGCCAGCATGGGGGAGTACCAAGAGACCCAGTACTTC
CDR3aa: CASMGEYQETQYF

d_gene: TRBD2
v_gene: TRBV10-3
abundance: .
j_gene: TRBJ2-1
CDR3nt: TGTGCCATCACCGGACTAGCGGGAGGGCCTTCCTACAATGAGCAGTTCTTC
CDR3aa: CAITGLAGGPSYNEQFF

d_gene: .
v_gene: TRBV29-1
abundance: once
j_gene: TRBJ1-2
CDR3nt: TGCAGCGTTGAAACGGGGACTAACTATGGCTACACCTTC
CDR3aa: CSVETGTNYGYTF

d_gene: TRBD1
v_gene: TRBV29-1
abundance: .
j_gene: TRBJ2-2
CDR3nt: TGCAGCGTTGAGTGGGGACAGGGGGCGAACACCGGGGAGCTGTTTTTT
CDR3aa: CSVEWGQGANTGELFF

d_gene: .
v_gene: TRBV11-2
abundance: few
j_gene: TRBJ1-1
CDR3nt: TGTGCCAGCAGCACGGCCTATTTTGAAGCTTTCTTT
CDR3aa: CASSTAYFEAFF

d_gene: TRBD1
v_gene: TRBV28
abundance: .
j_gene: TRBJ2-1
CDR3nt: TGTGCCAGCAATCCACGACAGGGGCCCTACAATGAGCAGTTCTTC
CDR3aa: CASNPRQGPYNEQFF

d_gene: .
v_gene: TRBV7-3
abundance: .
j_gene: TRBJ2-7
CDR3nt: TGTGCCAGCAGCTTTAGACAGCCTAGCTACGAGCAGTACTTC
CDR3aa: CASSFRQPSYEQYF

d_gene: .
v_gene: TRBV28
abundance: .
j_gene: TRBJ2-7
CDR3nt: TGTGCCAGCAGTTTAAGGGCTTGGGGCGAGCAGTACTTC
CDR3aa: CASSLRAWGEQYF

d_gene: .
v_gene: TRBV10-1
abundance: .
j_gene: TRBJ2-7
CDR3nt: TGCGCCAGCAGTGATGACAGGGAGCAGTACTTC
CDR3aa: CASSDDREQYF

d_gene: TRBD1
v_gene: TRBV12-3/TRBV12-4
abundance: .
j_gene: TRBJ1-6
CDR3nt: TGTGCCAGCAGCTCAAATTCCGACAGGGCCAGATATAATTCACCCCTCCACTTT
CDR3aa: CASSSNSDRARYNSPLHF

d_gene: .
v_gene: TRBV6-5
abundance: .
j_gene: TRBJ2-3
CDR3nt: TGTGCCAGCAGTTACCTCGCCCCCACAGATACGCAGTATTTT
CDR3aa: CASSYLAPTDTQYF